Ten or more counts support the clone carrying this T cell receptor beta chain. Antigen unknown. From the 5' RACE reads, TCRdb called clonotypes with MiXCR, one entry per CDR3 protein. Among more than 40,000 distinct CDR3 sequences listed, around 2% were seen once. The data stem from a study of neurological immune-mediated disorders. The CDR3 runs to 14 residues. Germline loops: CDR1 DFQATT, CDR2 SNEGSKA (reference sequence). V was cut by 0 bases and J by 8 bases, with 16 bases left in between. Findings of the study overall: The authors found no clinical or MRI feature associated with the multiple sclerosis repertoire cluster.

Sequencing was done on a sample of PBMCs. This TCR was sampled from a woman in her 40s with multiple sclerosis. The V call is TRBV20-1, the J call TRBJ1-2; D is possibly TRBD1 (6 bases). The CDR3 region is CSARDRGDLGGYTF. CDR3 DNA: TGCAGTGCTAGAGATAGGGGGGATTTGGGAGGCTACACCTTC.